Below, 29 T cell receptor beta chains from the same sample are listed, as sequenced in a study of metastatic and nonmetastatic thyroid tumors (TCRdb year 2020). No patient had received any treatment before thyroid surgery. Library preparation used PCR. Sequencing was performed on an Illumina HiSeq 4000. TCRdb reprocessing: public reads trimmed at Q25 with fastp, clones called with MiXCR, in-frame beta chains kept. The table for this sample lists more than 8,500 clones; 9.5% to 13% of them were counted only once. The ten most abundant clones make up approximately 7.2% of the sample. The sequenced material came from tumor tissue. All receptors come from a female donor with papillary thyroid cancer or a benign thyroid nodule (not recorded which). Some clones in this sample may be carry-over from other donors' samples.

In its sample, this clone was seen many times. The rearrangement uses TRBV9 and TRBJ2-5; 9 bases are a match to TRBD2. Per the germline V gene, CDR1 is SGDLS and CDR2 is YYNGEE. This CDR3 has 15 amino acids. J lost 2 bases, V lost 4 bases, and 6 bases had no gene match. The CDR3: CASSPRTSAQETQYF. In DNA, the CDR3 is TGTGCCAGCAGCCCTCGGACTAGCGCACAAGAGACCCAGTACTTC.

This clone has ten or more counts. This chain links TRBV24-1 with TRBJ2-2, with 9 positions matching TRBD1. Germline V gene lookup returns CDR1 KGHDR and CDR2 SFDVKD. J was trimmed by 4 bases and V by 7 bases; bases with no gene match: 3. The CDR3 spans 14 residues. Here the CDR3 DNA reads TGTGCCACCAGGGGGACAGGGAGCACCGGGGAGCTGTTTTTT. Translated: CATRGTGSTGELFF.

This clone counts as large (0.1 to 1%). The chain recombines TRBV10-3 with TRBJ1-2; D is perhaps TRBD1 (6 bases). Trimming left V 0 bases short and J 2 bases short, with 13 bases between. This CDR3 spans 16 amino acids. CDR1 and CDR2 (germline): ENHRY, SYGVKD. The CDR3, as DNA: TGTGCCATCAGTGAGTCGAGGGGGGCTAGGAACTATGGCTACACCTTC. As protein: CAISESRGARNYGYTF.

In this sample, this clone turned up many times. The chain joins TRBV20-1 to TRBJ2-1, with 7 nucleotides matching TRBD1. Germline assignment: CDR1 DFQATT and CDR2 SNEGSKA (reference sequence). This CDR3 has 13 amino acids. V lost 6 bases and J lost 5; bases outside the gene matches: 7. CDR3 in amino acids: CSAQGDLNNEQFF. The CDR3 bases are TGCAGTGCCCAGGGGGACCTAAACAATGAGCAGTTCTTC.

In the case of this clone: This sequence may be a read error, since a much larger clone differs from it by one base. J is TRBJ1-2 and V is TRBV18; weak D call: TRBD1 (5 bases). Germline CDR1 reads KGHSH; CDR2 reads LQKENI. The length of the CDR3 is 14 residues. The germline V and J ends were trimmed by 4 bases and 5 bases, with 14 bases remaining between them. The CDR3 sequence is CASSQNGHPYGYTF. CDR3 sequence (DNA): TGTGCCAGCTCACAAAATGGACACCCATATGGCTACACCTTC.

In its sample, this clone is medium-sized. This chain links TRBV6-2 or TRBV6-3 with TRBJ2-4, with D uncertain. CDR1 is MNHEY, CDR2 SVGEGT, per germline. CDR3 length equals 14 residues. The V end lost 4 bases, the J end lost 4 bases, and 11 bases lay between the germline ends. CDR3 region: CASSFGRVKNIQYF. In DNA form, the CDR3 reads TGTGCCAGCAGTTTTGGAAGGGTGAAAAACATTCAGTACTTC.

Judged by abundance, this clone is medium-sized. This chain joins TRBV28 and TRBJ1-6; tentatively, D is TRBD1 (6 bases). The CDR3 totals 15 residues. CDR1 is MDHEN and CDR2 is SYDVKM in the germline V gene. V lost 4 bases and J lost 10, with 17 bases in between. This CDR3 reads CASSSDRLRGSPLHF. The CDR3 DNA is TGTGCCAGCAGTTCAGACAGGCTTCGAGGGTCACCCCTCCACTTT.

This clone was seen repeatedly, ten times or more. V usage is TRBV20-1 and J usage is TRBJ2-5; possible D gene TRBD2, 5 bases. The length of the CDR3 is 14 residues. The germline V gene encodes CDR1 DFQATT and CDR2 SNEGSKA (reference sequence). The V end was cut by 4 bases, the J end by 4 bases, with 16 bases between. Written as DNA, the CDR3 is TGCAGTGCTAAAAACCCGGGCCGGGGAGAGACCCAGTACTTC. Encoded protein: CSAKNPGRGETQYF.

This chain connects TRBV5-1 to TRBJ1-1; D gene uncertain. Trimming cost V 0 bases and J 12 bases, with 18 bases left between them. CDR1 and CDR2 (germline): SGHRS, YFSETQ. This CDR3 has 14 amino acids. CDR3 nucleotide sequence: TGCGCCAGCAGCTTGGACAATGCGGGCACTGAGCCTTTCTTT. Encoded protein: CASSLDNAGTEPFF.

The rearrangement links TRBV6-2 or TRBV6-3 to TRBJ2-3, with 9 bases aligning to TRBD1. Germline V CDR1 and CDR2: MNHEY, SVGEGT. This CDR3 has 16 amino acids. With V trimmed by 5 bases and J by 2 bases, 8 bases remained unmatched. Here the CDR3 reads CASSDADRGVTDTQYF. CDR3 coding DNA: TGTGCCAGCAGTGACGCCGACAGGGGGGTCACAGATACGCAGTATTTT.

In the case of this clone: Relative to the germline gene, one junction end is altered; a read error may explain this. The chain links TRBV6-1 to TRBJ2-7; TRBD2 agrees at 11 bases. Germline loops: CDR1 MNHNS, CDR2 SASEGT. The CDR3 consists of 16 residues. The CDR3 coding sequence is TGTGCCTGCAGTGCTGGCACCGGGACTAGCGGTTACGAGCAGTACTTC. Translation gives CACSAGTGTSGYEQYF.

The chain is built from TRBV6-5 and TRBJ1-1; maybe TRBD1 (6 bases). The V gene's germline CDR1 is MNHEY and CDR2 SVGAGI. The CDR3 loop spans 17 amino acids. V was shortened by 0 bases and J by 0 bases, with 14 bases between the two germline ends. The CDR3 reads CASSYSWTVSVNTEAFF. The CDR3 coding sequence is TGTGCCAGCAGTTACTCGTGGACAGTGTCAGTGAACACTGAAGCTTTCTTT.

The sample holds many counts of this clone. The V call is TRBV7-2, the J call TRBJ2-7, with D hard to call. The V end lost 4 bases, the J end lost 4 bases, and 11 bases lay between the germline ends. This CDR3 has 13 residues. The germline CDR1 and CDR2 sequences are SGHTA and FQGNSA. CDR3 coding DNA: TGTGCCAGCAGCTCAGACTTCGGATACGAGCAGTACTTC. Amino acids: CASSSDFGYEQYF. Full variable domain (rest looked up from reference TRBV7-2 and TRBJ2-7): GAGVSQSPSNKVTEKGKDVELRCDPISGHTALYWYRQSLGQGLEFLIYFQGNSAPDKSGLPSDRFSAERTGGSVSTLTIQRTQQEDSAVYLCASSSDFGYEQYFGPGTRLTVT.

The rearrangement uses TRBV30 and TRBJ2-7, with no clear D. The ends were cut back, 2 bases at V and 1 base at J, with 12 bases in the middle. The germline gives CDR1 GTSNPN, CDR2 SVGIG (reference sequence). CDR3 length: 14 residues. The CDR3 nucleotides read TGTGCCTGGAGTAAGGTTGGCCCTTCCTACGAGCAGTACTTC. Translation gives CAWSKVGPSYEQYF.

This clone is medium-sized by share. The DNA for the CDR3 is TGTGCCAGTAAGCAGTACAATTCACCCCTCCACTTT. Amino acids: CASKQYNSPLHF. The genes are TRBV19 and TRBJ1-6; D is ambiguous. Germline lookup yields CDR1 LNHDA and CDR2 SQIVND (reference sequence). The V end was cut by 7 bases, the J end by 7 bases, with 8 bases between. This CDR3 comprises 12 residues.

Many counts were recorded for this clone. Other DNA sequences in the same sample also yield this CDR3. CDR3: CASSVAGTHSSGNTIYF. The CDR3 coding sequence is TGTGCCAGCAGCGTGGCCGGGACACACAGCTCTGGAAACACCATATATTTT. The rearrangement uses TRBV9 and TRBJ1-3, with a weak D call TRBD1 (6 bases). This CDR3 has 17 amino acids. V was trimmed by 2 bases and J by 0 bases, leaving 15 bases between them. Germline V gene lookup returns CDR1 SGDLS and CDR2 YYNGEE.

This clone is medium-sized within its sample. The V gene is TRBV2, the J gene TRBJ1-2, with 10 positions matching TRBD1. Germline lookup yields CDR1 SNHLY and CDR2 FYNNEI. V was pared by 6 bases and J by 7 bases, with 5 bases of the junction left unmatched. The CDR3 extends over 13 amino acids. CDR3 in DNA: TGTGCCAGCAGGGGGACAGGGGAAAGTGGCTACACCTTC. Translated, it gives CASRGTGESGYTF.

By proportion, this clone is medium-sized. This chain connects TRBV2 to TRBJ1-5, with a tentative D call TRBD1 (5 bases). In germline, CDR1 is SNHLY, CDR2 FYNNEI. The CDR3 extends over 13 amino acids. Trimming removed 6 bases from V and 4 bases from J, with 10 bases in between. The CDR3 DNA is TGTGCCAGCAGCCGGGACGGGAATCAGCCCCAGCATTTT. This translates into CASSRDGNQPQHF.

The table lists this clone with many counts. The chain uses TRBV11-1 and TRBJ2-3, with 8 nucleotides matching TRBD2. V trimming: 5 bases; J trimming: 0 bases; junction bases outside the gene matches: 13. Germline V gene lookup returns CDR1 SGHAT and CDR2 FQDESV (reference sequence). The CDR3 spans 18 residues. The CDR3 is CASSPWGGGLSSTDTQYF. In DNA form, the CDR3 reads TGTGCCAGCAGCCCTTGGGGCGGGGGGCTTTCTAGCACAGATACGCAGTATTTT.

The table lists this clone with a few counts. Without the conserved terminal phenylalanine or tryptophan, this CDR3 likely stems from a read error. The chain joins TRBV6-1 to TRBJ1-2; D ambiguous. The germline gives CDR1 MNHNS, CDR2 SASEGT. CDR3 size: 12 residues. This CDR3 is CTSMWFVEGYTL. The CDR3 nucleotides read TGTACCAGCATGTGGTTTGTGGAGGGCTACACCCTC.

This clone has a count of ten or more. The V and J genes are TRBV15 and TRBJ1-5; D gene ambiguous. V was cut by 8 bases and J by 3 bases, with 20 bases left in between. CDR3 length: 16 residues. CDR1 LNHNV and CDR2 YYDKDF come from the germline V gene (reference sequence). The CDR3 loop reads CATSESHEAHNQPQHF. DNA of the CDR3: TGTGCCACCTCCGAGAGTCACGAAGCTCACAATCAGCCCCAGCATTTT.

In this sample, this clone is medium-sized. The chain uses TRBV6-5 and TRBJ2-1, with D perhaps being TRBD1 or TRBD2 (5 bases each). In germline, CDR1 is MNHEY, CDR2 SVGAGI. The CDR3 contains 16 residues. V lost 0 bases, J lost 7 bases, and 16 bases lay in between. Here the CDR3 DNA reads TGTGCCAGCAGTTACTCCCCTTACTCGGGGCCTAATGAGCAGTTCTTC. It codes for CASSYSPYSGPNEQFF.

This clone is medium-sized within its sample. This chain connects TRBV6-1 to TRBJ1-1; tentatively, D is TRBD1 (5 bases). This CDR3 is built from 12 residues. Trimming removed 9 bases at V and 0 bases at J, with 8 bases between. CDR1 is MNHNS and CDR2 is SASEGT in the germline V gene. CDR3 in DNA: TGTGCCAGTGTCAGGGTGAACACTGAAGCTTTCTTT. Protein sequence: CASVRVNTEAFF.

This clone was detected many times. The chain combines TRBV20-1 with TRBJ2-5, with TRBD2 identical over 11 bases. The V and J ends lost 5 bases and 2 bases, in that order; junction bases with no gene match: 7. This CDR3 comprises 15 residues. Germline-derived CDR1 and CDR2 are DFQATT and SNEGSKA (reference sequence). Written as DNA, the CDR3 is TGCAGTGCTGTAGCGGGAGGGCCGAGACAAGAGACCCAGTACTTC. Protein: CSAVAGGPRQETQYF.

This clone is labeled medium-sized. The chain has TRBV6-1 and TRBJ1-5; D is unclear. The CDR3 loop spans 14 amino acids. V shed 6 bases and J shed 0 bases, with 9 bases lying between them. Looked up from germline, CDR1 is MNHNS and CDR2 is SASEGT. The CDR3 loop reads CASSKGISNQPQHF. As DNA, the CDR3 is TGTGCCAGCAGCAAGGGCATTAGCAATCAGCCCCAGCATTTT.

This clone came up many times. This rearrangement joins TRBV4-2 to TRBJ2-3, with 8 positions matching TRBD2. The CDR3 runs 16 residues. V was clipped by 4 bases and J by 8 bases; unmatched bases: 14. The V gene's germline CDR1 is LGHNA and CDR2 YNFKEQ. The DNA of the CDR3 is TGTGCCAGCAGCCTAGGGCCGGGGAGCGGGAGATCTACGCAGTATTTT. Its protein product is CASSLGPGSGRSTQYF.

In its sample, this clone was seen a few times. The J gene is TRBJ2-1, the V gene TRBV6-1, with D perhaps TRBD2 (6 bases). The CDR3 contains 15 residues. Germline CDR1 is MNHNS and CDR2 is SASEGT. V shed 7 bases and J shed 5 bases, with 18 bases lying between them. The CDR3 is CASKSPGTGNNEQFF. CDR3 DNA: TGTGCCAGCAAGTCCCCCGGGACTGGCAACAATGAGCAGTTCTTC.

This chain joins TRBV5-1 and TRBJ1-2, with a weak D call TRBD1 (6 bases). Between the trimmed V and J ends, which lost 3 bases and 2 bases, there was a span of 14 bases. Germline CDR1 is SGHRS and CDR2 is YFSETQ. The CDR3 runs 15 residues. Here the CDR3 reads CASSSVQGTNYGYTF. CDR3 in DNA: TGCGCCAGCAGCTCGGTACAGGGTACCAACTATGGCTACACCTTC.

This clone was detected ten times or more. This may come from a read error, since a much larger clone is one base off. Without the conserved terminal phenylalanine or tryptophan, this CDR3 likely stems from a read error. This rearrangement joins TRBV6-1 to TRBJ1-2; D gene unclear. The germline V gene encodes CDR1 MNHNS and CDR2 SASEGT. Trimming took 8 bases from V and 8 from J, leaving 15 bases between them. There are 12 residues in the CDR3. The CDR3 coding sequence is TGTGCCAGCGTGGGGTTTGTGGAGGGCTACACCCTC. It yields the protein CASVGFVEGYTL.